This TCR beta chain derives from a study of blood T cell repertoires in COVID-19. CDR3 length equals 14 residues. Trimming at V came to 7 bases and at J to 4 bases, leaving 4 bases not matched to a gene. Germline assignment: CDR1 SNHLY and CDR2 FYNNEI. This clone was detected only a few times. In the authors' workflow: Reference gene primer amplification yielded estimated nucleated cell counts. Here immunoSEQ multiplex PCR was the method, and the copy in TCRdb shows in-frame clones only, minus some. D and trimming were read from the DNA, whereas the V and J calls and clone size are those reported in that table. The data hold a few hundred thousand clones, with 85% to 90% observed a single time.

The source is a woman aged 50 to 60 with COVID-19, enrolled during active disease. This chain links TRBV2 with TRBJ1-6; 7 nucleotides agree with TRBD1. The sequenced sample was peripheral blood. The CDR3 sequence is CASIRDSYNSPLHF. Written as DNA, the CDR3 is TGTGCCAGCATCCGGGACAGTTATAATTCACCCCTCCACTTT.